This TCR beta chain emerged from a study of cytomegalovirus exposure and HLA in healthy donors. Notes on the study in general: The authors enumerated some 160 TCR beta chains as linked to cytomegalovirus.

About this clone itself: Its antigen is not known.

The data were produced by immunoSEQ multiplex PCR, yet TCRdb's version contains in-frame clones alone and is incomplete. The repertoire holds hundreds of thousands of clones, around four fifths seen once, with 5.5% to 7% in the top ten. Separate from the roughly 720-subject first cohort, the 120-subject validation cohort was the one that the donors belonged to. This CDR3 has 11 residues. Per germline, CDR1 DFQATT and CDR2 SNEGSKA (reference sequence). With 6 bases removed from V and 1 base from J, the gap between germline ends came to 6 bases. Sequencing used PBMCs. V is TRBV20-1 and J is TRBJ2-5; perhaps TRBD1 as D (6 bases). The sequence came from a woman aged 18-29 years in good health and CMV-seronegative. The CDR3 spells CSADSQETQYF. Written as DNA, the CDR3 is TGCAGTGCGGACAGCCAAGAGACCCAGTACTTC.